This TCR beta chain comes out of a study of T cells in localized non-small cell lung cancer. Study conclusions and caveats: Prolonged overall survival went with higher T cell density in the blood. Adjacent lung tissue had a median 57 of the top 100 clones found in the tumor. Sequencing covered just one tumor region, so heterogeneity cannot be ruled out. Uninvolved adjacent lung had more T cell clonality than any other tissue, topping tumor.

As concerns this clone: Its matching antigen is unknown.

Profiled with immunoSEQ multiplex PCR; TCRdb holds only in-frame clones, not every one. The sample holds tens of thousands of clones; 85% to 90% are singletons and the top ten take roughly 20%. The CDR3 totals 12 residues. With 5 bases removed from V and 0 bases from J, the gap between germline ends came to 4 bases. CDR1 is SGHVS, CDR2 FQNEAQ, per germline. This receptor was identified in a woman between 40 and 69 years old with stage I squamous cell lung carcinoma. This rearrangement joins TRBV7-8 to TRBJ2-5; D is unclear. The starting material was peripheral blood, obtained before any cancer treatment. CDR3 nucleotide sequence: TGTGCCAGCAGCGGATACCAAGAGACCCAGTACTTC. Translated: CASSGYQETQYF.